This entry describes one T cell receptor beta chain. The CDR3 is 15 amino acids. Per the germline V gene, CDR1 is SGHNT and CDR2 is YENEEA. The germline V and J ends were trimmed by 1 base and 2 bases, with 12 bases remaining between them. The data originate from a study of shared clonotypes between healthy human individuals. The naive CD8 population came from CD45RO-negative cells selected for CCR7, without terminally differentiated effector memory CD45RA+ cells. Assay used: immunoSEQ multiplex PCR; TCRdb lists only in-frame clones, some missing. The table lists about 2.1 million clones, about 92% of them singletons.

The chain uses TRBV11-3 and TRBJ2-7, with unresolved D. The clonotype originates from a young man in good health. Some clones in this sample may be carry-over from other donors' samples. The sequencing sample was made of naive CD8+ T cells from PBMCs. CDR3 in amino acids: CASSLGSLGPYEQYF. The CDR3 DNA reads as TGTGCCAGCAGCTTAGGGTCGTTAGGCCCCTACGAGCAGTACTTC.